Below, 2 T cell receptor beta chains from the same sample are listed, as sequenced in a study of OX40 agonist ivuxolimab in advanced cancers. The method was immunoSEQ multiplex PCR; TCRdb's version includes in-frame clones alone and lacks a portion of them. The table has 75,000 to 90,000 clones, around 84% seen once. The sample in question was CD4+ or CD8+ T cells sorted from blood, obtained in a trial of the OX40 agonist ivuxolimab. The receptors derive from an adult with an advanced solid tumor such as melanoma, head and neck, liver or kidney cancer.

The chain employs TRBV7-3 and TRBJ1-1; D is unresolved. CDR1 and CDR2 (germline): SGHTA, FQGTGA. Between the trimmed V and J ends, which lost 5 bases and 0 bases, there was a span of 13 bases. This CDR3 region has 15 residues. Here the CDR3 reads CASSLGNYMNTEAFF. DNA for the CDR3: TGTGCCAGCAGCCTAGGGAACTATATGAACACTGAAGCTTTCTTT.

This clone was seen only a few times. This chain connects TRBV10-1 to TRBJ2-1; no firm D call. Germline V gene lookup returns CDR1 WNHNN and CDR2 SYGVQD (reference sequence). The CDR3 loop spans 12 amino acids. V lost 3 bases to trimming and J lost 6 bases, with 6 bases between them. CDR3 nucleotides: TGCGCCAGCAGTGATATCACCAATGAGCAGTTCTTC. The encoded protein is CASSDITNEQFF.